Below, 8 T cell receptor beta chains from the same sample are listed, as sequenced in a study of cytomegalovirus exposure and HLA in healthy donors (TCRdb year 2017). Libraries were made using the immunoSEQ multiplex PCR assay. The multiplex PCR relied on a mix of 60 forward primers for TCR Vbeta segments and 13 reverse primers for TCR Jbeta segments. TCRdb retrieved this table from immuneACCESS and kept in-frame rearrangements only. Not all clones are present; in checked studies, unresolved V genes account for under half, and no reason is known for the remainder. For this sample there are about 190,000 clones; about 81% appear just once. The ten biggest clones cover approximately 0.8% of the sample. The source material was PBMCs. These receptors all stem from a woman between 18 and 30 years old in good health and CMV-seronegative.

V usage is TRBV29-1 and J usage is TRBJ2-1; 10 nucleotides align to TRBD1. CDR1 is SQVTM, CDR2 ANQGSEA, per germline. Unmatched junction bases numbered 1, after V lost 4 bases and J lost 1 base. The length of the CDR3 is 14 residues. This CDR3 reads CSVVGQGSYNEQFF. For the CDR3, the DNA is TGCAGCGTTGTGGGACAGGGGTCCTACAATGAGCAGTTCTTC.

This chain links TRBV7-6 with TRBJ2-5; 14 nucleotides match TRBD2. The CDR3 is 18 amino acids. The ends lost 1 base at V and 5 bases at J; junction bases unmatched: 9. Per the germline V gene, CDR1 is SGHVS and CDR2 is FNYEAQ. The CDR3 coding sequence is TGTGCCAGCAGCTTAGAACCGGGACTAGCGGGGGAGGGGGAGACCCAGTACTTC. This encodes CASSLEPGLAGEGETQYF.

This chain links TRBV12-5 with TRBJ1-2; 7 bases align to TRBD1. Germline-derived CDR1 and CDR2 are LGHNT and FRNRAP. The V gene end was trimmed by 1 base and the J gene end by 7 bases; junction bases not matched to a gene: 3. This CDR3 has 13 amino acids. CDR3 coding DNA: TGTGCTAGTGGTTTGGGACAGGGCGTTGGCTACACCTTC. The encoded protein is CASGLGQGVGYTF.

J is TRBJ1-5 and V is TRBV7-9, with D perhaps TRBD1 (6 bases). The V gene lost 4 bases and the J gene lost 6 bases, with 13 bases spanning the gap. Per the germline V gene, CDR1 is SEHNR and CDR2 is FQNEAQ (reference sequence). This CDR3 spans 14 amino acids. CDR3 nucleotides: TGTGCCAGCAGCTCTTCTCTGGACAGTCAGCCCCAGCATTTT. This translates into CASSSSLDSQPQHF.

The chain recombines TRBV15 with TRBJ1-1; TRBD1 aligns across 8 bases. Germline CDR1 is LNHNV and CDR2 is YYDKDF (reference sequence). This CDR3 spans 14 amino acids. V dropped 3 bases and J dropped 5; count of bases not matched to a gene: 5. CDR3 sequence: CATSRDRVGTEAFF. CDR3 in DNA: TGTGCCACCAGCAGGGACAGGGTCGGGACTGAAGCTTTCTTT.

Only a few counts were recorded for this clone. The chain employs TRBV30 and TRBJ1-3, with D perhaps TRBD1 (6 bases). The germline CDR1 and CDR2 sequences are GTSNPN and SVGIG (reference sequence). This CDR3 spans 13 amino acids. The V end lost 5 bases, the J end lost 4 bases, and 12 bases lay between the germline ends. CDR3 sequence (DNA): TGTGCCTGGGTTACAGGGATCGGAAACACCATATATTTT. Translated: CAWVTGIGNTIYF.

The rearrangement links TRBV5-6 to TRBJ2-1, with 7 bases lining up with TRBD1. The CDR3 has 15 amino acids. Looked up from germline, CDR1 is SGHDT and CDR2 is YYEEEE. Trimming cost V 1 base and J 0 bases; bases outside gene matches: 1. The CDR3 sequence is CASSLRQGSYNEQFF. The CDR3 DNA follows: TGTGCCAGCAGCTTGCGACAGGGCTCCTACAATGAGCAGTTCTTC.

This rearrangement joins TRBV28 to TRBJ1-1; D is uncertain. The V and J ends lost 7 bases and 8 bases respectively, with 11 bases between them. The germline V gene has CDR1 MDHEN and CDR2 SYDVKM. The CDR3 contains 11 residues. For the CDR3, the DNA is TGTGCCAGCAATGGAGGCGAAGAAGCTTTCTTT. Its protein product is CASNGGEEAFF.